This is a list of T cell receptor beta chains from one sample in a study of cytomegalovirus exposure and HLA in healthy donors. The data were produced by immunoSEQ multiplex PCR, yet TCRdb's version contains in-frame clones alone and is incomplete. The table lists about 82,000 clones, approximately 80% of them singletons. The sample consisted of PBMCs. These receptor sequences come from a human donor in good health. The CDR3 runs from the conserved cysteine through the conserved F or W. The order of the fields is CDR3 DNA, CDR3 protein, CDR3 length, D gene, clone size, J gene, V gene. The D gene is left open where the match is weak. Clone sizes are given selectively: once, few, many, or a class where the clone is expanded.

TGCAGCGTTGCCTGGGGCCATGGCTACACCTTC	CSVAWGHGYTF	11	NA	NA	TRBJ1-2	TRBV29-1
TGCGCCAGCAGCTTGGCGACAGGGGGCTACGAGCAGTACTTC	CASSLATGGYEQYF	14	TRBD1	NA	TRBJ2-7	TRBV5-1
TGCGCCAGCGCCGGTGGGGACACTAACTATGGCTACACCTTC	CASAGGDTNYGYTF	14	NA	NA	TRBJ1-2	TRBV5-1
TGTGCCATCAGTGAGTCCGAAGTCCTAAGGGGAGCTTTCTTT	CAISESEVLRGAFF	14	NA	NA	TRBJ1-1	TRBV10-3
TGTGCCAGCAGCTCCAGGGTAGCCAAAAACATTCAGTACTTC	CASSSRVAKNIQYF	14	NA	NA	TRBJ2-4	TRBV13
TGTGCCAGCACTACCCCGGACAGAGCTTCACCCCTCCACTTT	CASTTPDRASPLHF	14	NA	NA	TRBJ1-6	TRBV25-1
TGCGCCAGCAAGGAAGGAGTTAAGGAGACCCAGTACTTC	CASKEGVKETQYF	13	NA	NA	TRBJ2-5	TRBV5-1
TGTGCCAGCAGCCCGACAGGTTCTGGAAACACCATATATTTT	CASSPTGSGNTIYF	14	NA	NA	TRBJ1-3	TRBV14
TGTGCCAGCAACGACGGTCCAACTAGCCTAACCTACGAGCAGTACTTC	CASNDGPTSLTYEQYF	16	NA	NA	TRBJ2-7	TRBV2
TGTGCCAGCAGTTGGGGAGGTCGGAACACTGAAGCTTTCTTT	CASSWGGRNTEAFF	14	NA	NA	TRBJ1-1	TRBV27
TGTGCCAGCAGCGTTAGCGGGAGTACCGGGGAGCTGTTTTTT	CASSVSGSTGELFF	14	TRBD2	NA	TRBJ2-2	TRBV9
TGCGCCAGCAGCCCACAGGGTAGACCTGACTATGGCTACACCTTC	CASSPQGRPDYGYTF	15	NA	NA	TRBJ1-2	TRBV4-1
TGTGCCAGCAGCCCCAGGGTTGGGGCCAACGTCCTGACTTTC	CASSPRVGANVLTF	14	NA	NA	TRBJ2-6	TRBV14
TGTGCCAGCTCACCTGACATTGACAGGGGAAAGACCCAGTACTTC	CASSPDIDRGKTQYF	15	TRBD1	many	TRBJ2-5	TRBV18
TGTGCCAGCAGCCGCGGGGGCCAGAACACCGGGGAGCTGTTTTTT	CASSRGGQNTGELFF	15	NA	NA	TRBJ2-2	TRBV13
TGTGCCAGCAGCTTTAAGATGACTAGCGGGGGGGAAGAGACCCAGTACTTC	CASSFKMTSGGEETQYF	17	TRBD2	NA	TRBJ2-5	TRBV5-4
TGTGCCAGCAGTGAAACGGCGGCGGGGGGTCCAGATACGCAGTATTTT	CASSETAAGGPDTQYF	16	TRBD2	NA	TRBJ2-3	TRBV25-1
TGTGCCAGCAGCTTAGCTAGCGGGGCGACCTCCTACGAGCAGTACTTC	CASSLASGATSYEQYF	16	TRBD2	NA	TRBJ2-7	TRBV7-6
TGTGCCAGTAGTCCTTGGACAGGGGTCACTGAAGCTTTCTTT	CASSPWTGVTEAFF	14	TRBD1	once	TRBJ1-1	TRBV19
TGTGCTAGTGGTTTACCTTCTAGCGGGCTATACAATGAGCAGTTCTTC	CASGLPSSGLYNEQFF	16	TRBD2	NA	TRBJ2-1	TRBV12-5
TGTGCCAGCAGCCGAATTTCCGCGAGCTCCTACGAGCAGTACTTC	CASSRISASSYEQYF	15	NA	NA	TRBJ2-7	TRBV5-6
TGTGCCAGCAGAGCAGGGGTCGCGGCGACCCAGTACTTC	CASRAGVAATQYF	13	NA	NA	TRBJ2-5	TRBV6-5
TGCGCCAGCAGCGACCAGCGGGACGAGCAGTACTTC	CASSDQRDEQYF	12	NA	few	TRBJ2-7	TRBV5-1
TGTGCCAGCACGCTAGCGGGGGGGCTCTCCTACAATGAGCAGTTCTTC	CASTLAGGLSYNEQFF	16	TRBD2	NA	TRBJ2-1	TRBV28
TGTGCCAGCAGTTACCCCCCGGGACAGGGCAGACAGCCCCAGCATTTT	CASSYPPGQGRQPQHF	16	TRBD1	NA	TRBJ1-5	TRBV6-6
TGTGCCAGCAGCGTAGCTGGGAGGAGTACTGAAGCTTTCTTT	CASSVAGRSTEAFF	14	NA	NA	TRBJ1-1	TRBV9
TGTGCCAGCAGCGCCGGGGGGGGCAATACCAATGAGCAGTTCTTC	CASSAGGGNTNEQFF	15	TRBD2	NA	TRBJ2-1	TRBV7-9
TGTGCCAGCCAGACAGAGGCGGTCGCTGAAAAACTGTTTTTT	CASQTEAVAEKLFF	14	NA	NA	TRBJ1-4	TRBV2
TGCGCCAGCAGCTCGACAGGGGTTGTAGAGGAGACCCAGTACTTC	CASSSTGVVEETQYF	15	TRBD1	NA	TRBJ2-5	TRBV5-1
TGCGCCAGCAGCAAGACAGGGGCCTACGAGCAGTACTTC	CASSKTGAYEQYF	13	TRBD1	once	TRBJ2-7	TRBV5-1
TGTGCCAGCAGTGACGACAATCAGCCCCAGAATTTT	CASSDDNQPQNF	12	NA	NA	TRBJ1-5	TRBV2
TGCGCCAGCAGCTCACAGAGCTATGGCTACACCTTC	CASSSQSYGYTF	12	NA	NA	TRBJ1-2	TRBV5-1
TGTGCCAGTAGCCGGACAGGGGGTGGGAATCAGCCCCAGCATTTT	CASSRTGGGNQPQHF	15	TRBD1	NA	TRBJ1-5	TRBV19
TGTGCCAGCAGCCCCCGGACAGGGAAAGAGACCCAGTACTTC	CASSPRTGKETQYF	14	TRBD1	NA	TRBJ2-5	TRBV9
TGTGCCAGCAGTGACGGGACTTATAATGAGCAGTTCTTC	CASSDGTYNEQFF	13	NA	few	TRBJ2-1	TRBV2
TGCAGCGTAGCGACAGGCTCAAGCAATCAGCCCCAGCATTTT	CSVATGSSNQPQHF	14	NA	NA	TRBJ1-5	TRBV29-1
TGTGCCAGAAGCCCAAGTCCCGGGACAGGGTTCTACGAGCAGTACTTC	CARSPSPGTGFYEQYF	16	TRBD1	NA	TRBJ2-7	TRBV5-3
TGCGCCAGCAGCTTGGAGCTAGCCTACGAGCAGTACTTC	CASSLELAYEQYF	13	NA	NA	TRBJ2-7	TRBV5-1
TGTGCCAGCAGCACAGACAGGGGGCTAGATACGCAGTATTTT	CASSTDRGLDTQYF	14	TRBD1	NA	TRBJ2-3	TRBV7-2
TGTGCCAGCAGTGTACTAGCGGGGGGCAACAATGAGCAGTTCTTC	CASSVLAGGNNEQFF	15	TRBD2	NA	TRBJ2-1	TRBV6-4
TGCGCCAGCAGACGTCGGGACTTTTACTCGGCCACAGATACGCAGTATTTT	CASRRRDFYSATDTQYF	17	NA	NA	TRBJ2-3	TRBV23-1
TGTGCCAGCAGCCTATCCGGGACAGGGGGCTACAATGAGCAGTTCTTC	CASSLSGTGGYNEQFF	16	TRBD1	NA	TRBJ2-1	TRBV5-5
TGCGCCAGCAGCTTGGCCGCAGCGGGGGGCTGCGAGCAGTACTTC	CASSLAAAGGCEQYF	15	TRBD2	NA	TRBJ2-7	TRBV5-1
TGCGCCAGCAGCCCTAGAGGGCTAGCGGTTATGAATGAGCAGTTCTTC	CASSPRGLAVMNEQFF	16	TRBD2	NA	TRBJ2-1	TRBV4-1
TGTGCCACCAGCAGAGAGCTAGCGGGGGGGGTTTACGAGCAGTACTTC	CATSRELAGGVYEQYF	16	TRBD2	NA	TRBJ2-7	TRBV15